These 25 T cell receptor beta chains were all obtained from the same sample, sequenced in a study of blood T cells in healthy people across ages. The authors ran a second PCR of roughly 6 to 11 cycles using a sample-barcoded 5' primer and a J-beta primer mix. TCRdb used MiXCR to reprocess the 5' RACE reads, holding one entry per CDR3 protein. The sample holds about 1.8 million distinct CDR3 sequences, about 50% seen once. Sequenced input: blood. These receptors were obtained from a woman aged 35 to 49 in good health.

This clonotype was found a few times. This chain uses TRBV5-1 with TRBJ2-1; D is ambiguous. The CDR3 consists of 17 residues. Germline loops: CDR1 SGHRS, CDR2 YFSETQ. Trimming took off 4 bases at V and 0 bases at J, with 17 bases between the two ends. The CDR3 here is CASSKTSDRSSYNEQFF. For the CDR3, the DNA is TGCGCCAGCAGCAAAACCTCCGACCGGAGCTCCTACAATGAGCAGTTCTTC.

This clonotype has only a few counts. The chain has TRBV20-1 and TRBJ2-5; 9 nucleotides match TRBD2. Unmatched junction bases numbered 4, after V lost 0 bases and J lost 5 bases. CDR1 DFQATT and CDR2 SNEGSKA come from the germline V gene (reference sequence). This CDR3 spans 14 amino acids. The CDR3 loop reads CSARDLAGWETQYF. Here the CDR3 DNA reads TGCAGTGCTAGAGACCTAGCGGGGTGGGAGACCCAGTACTTC.

A note on this clonotype: A read error may be the cause here, since a much bigger clone is one base away. The rearrangement uses TRBV6-5 and TRBJ2-7; D unresolved. Per the germline V gene, CDR1 is MNHEY and CDR2 is SVGAGI. The CDR3 totals 13 residues. The V end was cut by 2 bases, the J end by 0 bases, with 5 bases between. The CDR3 nucleotides read TGTGCCAGCAGTTACCACGGCTCCTACGAGCAGTACTTC. Translation: CASSYHGSYEQYF.

The chain combines TRBV6-6 with TRBJ1-1, with D unclear. From germline, CDR1 is MNHNY and CDR2 SVGAGI (reference sequence). V was clipped by 2 bases and J by 10 bases, with 8 bases between them. This CDR3 is 11 amino acids long. The CDR3 bases are TGTGCCAGCAGTTACGGCGGCGGAGCTTTCTTT. This encodes CASSYGGGAFF.

The table lists this clonotype with a count of one. This chain connects TRBV24-1 to TRBJ1-5; D may be TRBD1 (5 bases). The germline V gene has CDR1 KGHDR and CDR2 SFDVKD. The CDR3 loop spans 15 amino acids. V lost 5 bases and J lost 2, with 12 bases in between. The CDR3 bases are TGTGCCACCAGTGCAAGGGGAGGCGGCAATCAGCCCCAGCATTTT. Translating it yields CATSARGGGNQPQHF.

The chain links TRBV13 to TRBJ2-7; TRBD2 is a possible D gene (5 bases). CDR1 is PRHDT and CDR2 is FYEKMQ in the germline V gene (reference sequence). The CDR3 runs to 14 residues. V was trimmed by 5 bases and J by 3 bases, leaving 14 bases between them. CDR3: CASSPVGKFYEQYF. Written as DNA, the CDR3 is TGTGCCAGCAGCCCCGTCGGGAAGTTCTACGAGCAGTACTTC.

The chain uses TRBV12-3 or TRBV12-4 and TRBJ2-3, with 9 bases lining up with TRBD2. The V and J ends lost 2 bases and 5 bases, in that order; junction bases with no gene match: 11. CDR3 length: 17 amino acids. The CDR3 is CASSLSTRGGSVDTQYF. The CDR3 nucleotides read TGTGCCAGCAGTTTAAGTACGCGGGGGGGTTCGGTAGATACGCAGTATTTT.

The count of this clonotype is one. The genes are TRBV28 and TRBJ1-2; D gene uncertain. CDR1 is MDHEN and CDR2 is SYDVKM in the germline V gene. The CDR3 has 12 residues. V lost 7 bases to trimming and J lost 1 base, with 7 bases between them. CDR3 sequence: CASTKSNYGYTF. The CDR3, as DNA: TGTGCCAGCACTAAGAGTAACTATGGCTACACCTTC.

The genes are TRBV11-2 and TRBJ2-5; TRBD2 aligns across 8 bases. CDR3 length equals 15 residues. Trimming at V came to 7 bases and at J to 3 bases, leaving 10 bases not matched to a gene. CDR1 is SGHAT, CDR2 FQNNGV, per germline. The CDR3 nucleotides read TGTGCCAGCACCACAAGCGGGGGCTTTAAAGAGACCCAGTACTTC. This gives the protein CASTTSGGFKETQYF.

The chain is built from TRBV10-3 and TRBJ1-1; D remains ambiguous. CDR1 and CDR2 from the germline V gene are ENHRY and SYGVKD. The V end was cut by 7 bases, the J end by 4 bases, with 16 bases between. This CDR3 region has 14 residues. As DNA, the CDR3 is TGTGCCATCACCGATAACGGTTTGGGCACTGAAGCTTTCTTT. This translates into CAITDNGLGTEAFF.

The gene calls are TRBV10-3 and TRBJ2-3, with TRBD1 identical over 7 bases. CDR3 length: 13 amino acids. V lost 5 bases and J lost 5; bases outside the gene matches: 4. Germline-derived CDR1 and CDR2 are ENHRY and SYGVKD. CDR3: CAISRAGGDTQYF. The CDR3 region has the DNA TGTGCCATCAGTCGTGCAGGGGGAGATACGCAGTATTTT.

This clonotype has just one count. A read error may produce the germline difference seen at one junction end. V is TRBV28 and J is TRBJ2-7; TRBD1 matches at 7 bases. There are 18 residues in the CDR3. Germline CDR1 and CDR2: MDHEN and SYDVKM. CDR3 coding DNA: TGTGCTAGCAGTTCCACCCTGGGTGACAGGGCCCTCTCCTACGAGCAGTACTTC. Amino acids: CASSSTLGDRALSYEQYF.

This clonotype appeared many times. This chain connects TRBV29-1 to TRBJ2-4, with 8 nucleotides matching TRBD1. Germline V gene lookup returns CDR1 SQVTM and CDR2 ANQGSEA. The CDR3 length is 14 residues. Trimming at V came to 5 bases and at J to 8 bases, leaving 11 bases not matched to a gene. The CDR3 bases are TGCAGCGTTATTGGGGCCAGGGGGCTTGACATTCAGTACTTC. Its translation: CSVIGARGLDIQYF.

CDR3 amino acids: CASSRAGFLRNIQYF. The CDR3 DNA follows: TGTGCCAGCAGCCGGGCCGGGTTCCTCAGAAACATTCAGTACTTC. The rearrangement uses TRBV5-6 and TRBJ2-4, with unresolved D. The germline gives CDR1 SGHDT, CDR2 YYEEEE. The CDR3 length is 15 residues. Between the trimmed V and J ends, which lost 4 bases and 6 bases, there was a span of 17 bases.

The V and J genes are TRBV6-5 and TRBJ2-1; perhaps D is TRBD1 or TRBD2 (6 bases each). Germline CDR1 reads MNHEY; CDR2 reads SVGAGI. The CDR3 is made up of 13 amino acids. Between the trimmed V and J ends, which lost 2 bases and 12 bases, there was a span of 14 bases. The CDR3 loop is CASSYGGQTRQFF. CDR3 nucleotides: TGTGCCAGCAGTTACGGGGGGCAGACTCGGCAGTTCTTC.

This clonotype was picked up a small number of times. V and J are TRBV28 and TRBJ1-6, with D perhaps matching TRBD1 (5 bases). Deletions cut 6 bases from V and 11 bases from J, with 29 bases between. This CDR3 contains 18 residues. CDR1 is MDHEN, CDR2 SYDVKM, per germline. The DNA for the CDR3 is TGTGCCAGCAGCCCCCCCCATGGGGCGCCAACGCCTGTGGCACCCCTCCACTTT. Its translation: CASSPPHGAPTPVAPLHF.

The V gene is TRBV24-1, the J gene TRBJ2-7, with TRBD1 identical over 9 bases. This CDR3 comprises 16 residues. Germline V gene data show CDR1 as KGHDR and CDR2 as SFDVKD. V lost 6 bases, J lost 7 bases, and 15 bases stayed unmatched. CDR3 in amino acids: CATSRDRGASYNEQYF. The CDR3 DNA follows: TGTGCCACCAGTAGAGACAGGGGGGCCTCCTACAATGAGCAGTACTTC.

The chain recombines TRBV2 with TRBJ2-1; 13 nucleotides align to TRBD2. The junction had 4 bases not matched to a gene; V was cut back by 7 bases and J by 4 bases. The CDR3 totals 15 residues. The V gene's germline CDR1 is SNHLY and CDR2 FYNNEI. CDR3 coding DNA: TGTGCCAGCAATCCGACTAGCGGGGGGTACAATGAGCAGTTCTTC. Its protein product is CASNPTSGGYNEQFF.

This rearrangement joins TRBV28 to TRBJ2-4; D gene unclear. Trimming cost V 6 bases and J 3 bases, with 9 bases left between them. CDR3 length: 13 residues. Per the germline V gene, CDR1 is MDHEN and CDR2 is SYDVKM. The CDR3 here is CASRKWDKNIQYF. CDR3 DNA sequence: TGTGCCAGCAGAAAGTGGGACAAAAACATTCAGTACTTC.

The rearrangement links TRBV3-1 to TRBJ1-1, with 7 bases that match TRBD1. V was clipped by 3 bases and J by 7 bases; unmatched bases: 5. The CDR3 covers 13 residues. CDR1 and CDR2 (germline): LGHDT, YNNKEL (reference sequence). CDR3 coding DNA: TGTGCCAGCAGCCACACCGGGACAGTTGAAGCTTTCTTT. It yields the protein CASSHTGTVEAFF.

The chain joins TRBV28 to TRBJ2-7, with 8 bases lining up with TRBD1. Germline CDR1 and CDR2: MDHEN and SYDVKM. This CDR3 region has 15 residues. Trimming at V came to 6 bases and at J to 2 bases, leaving 9 bases not matched to a gene. CDR3 DNA sequence: TGTGCCAGCAGCGTCACCCGGGACAGGCCCTACGAGCAGTACTTC. Its translation is CASSVTRDRPYEQYF.

The V and J genes are TRBV9 and TRBJ2-1; 7 bases fit TRBD2. V shed 2 bases, J shed 5 bases, and the junction held 7 bases outside the gene matches. Per germline, CDR1 SGDLS and CDR2 YYNGEE. This CDR3 comprises 15 residues. This CDR3 reads CASSVGLTINNEQFF. CDR3 DNA sequence: TGTGCCAGCAGCGTGGGACTAACGATAAACAATGAGCAGTTCTTC.

The chain uses TRBV12-3 or TRBV12-4 and TRBJ2-1; perhaps TRBD2 as D (6 bases). Trimming removed 4 bases at V and 5 bases at J, with 9 bases between. The CDR3 consists of 13 residues. The CDR3 sequence: CASSSGVNNEQFF. Written as DNA, the CDR3 is TGTGCCAGCAGTTCGGGGGTAAACAATGAGCAGTTCTTC.

In its sample, this clonotype was seen a few times. J is TRBJ1-6 and V is TRBV5-1; TRBD1 matches at 7 bases. The trim removed 4 bases at V and 9 bases at J, leaving 10 bases unmatched. The CDR3 loop spans 15 amino acids. The germline V gene encodes CDR1 SGHRS and CDR2 YFSETQ. The CDR3 sequence: CASSLEGGPGSPLHF. The DNA of the CDR3 is TGCGCCAGCAGCCTGGAAGGGGGCCCGGGTTCACCCCTCCACTTT.

The genes are TRBV7-9 and TRBJ1-2; D gene unclear. The germline V and J ends were trimmed by 2 bases and 4 bases, with 14 bases remaining between them. CDR3 size: 15 residues. Germline CDR1 is SEHNR and CDR2 is FQNEAQ (reference sequence). The DNA of the CDR3 is TGTGCCAGCAGCTTACCAAGGACGGATTTCTATGGCTACACCTTC. Translated: CASSLPRTDFYGYTF. The entire variable domain, with the rest obtained from reference TRBV7-9 and TRBJ1-2, is as follows: DTGVSQNPRHKITKRGQNVTFRCDPISEHNRLYWYRQTLGQGPEFLTYFQNEAQLEKSRLLSDRFSAERPKGSFSTLEIQRTEQGDSAMYLCASSLPRTDFYGYTFGSGTRLTVV.